These 9 T cell receptor beta chains came from one sample sequenced in a study of blood T cell repertoires in COVID-19. Assay: immunoSEQ multiplex PCR; the TCRdb copy retains only in-frame clones and omits some. Among roughly 100,000 clones listed, around four fifths were seen once. Input material: peripheral blood. The receptors were gathered from a human donor in a cohort sampled during active COVID-19.

The chain couples TRBV2 to TRBJ1-1; 9 positions match TRBD1. The CDR3 consists of 16 residues. Germline V CDR1 and CDR2: SNHLY, FYNNEI. V gave up 6 bases and J gave up 4 bases; unmatched junction bases: 12. CDR3 nucleotides: TGTGCCAGCAGCCCTCCTTCCCGGGACAGGGTCACTGAAGCTTTCTTT. Amino acid sequence: CASSPPSRDRVTEAFF. The complete variable domain, with remaining parts taken from reference TRBV2 and TRBJ1-1, reads EPEVTQTPSHQVTQMGQEVILRCVPISNHLYFYWYRQILGQKVEFLVSFYNNEISEKSEIFDDQFSVERPDGSNFTLKIRSTKLEDSAMYFCASSPPSRDRVTEAFFGQGTRLTVV.

This chain links TRBV19 with TRBJ1-6, with 10 bases fitting TRBD1. The CDR3 is 15 residues long. Trimming cost V 5 bases and J 10 bases; bases outside gene matches: 8. Per germline, CDR1 LNHDA and CDR2 SQIVND (reference sequence). CDR3 residues: CASSGPDRGSSPLHF. In DNA form, the CDR3 reads TGTGCCAGTAGTGGACCGGACAGGGGGTCCTCACCCCTCCACTTT.

The V gene is TRBV6-4, the J gene TRBJ1-1, with D uncertain. This CDR3 spans 13 amino acids. Trimming removed 4 bases from V and 4 bases from J, with 10 bases in between. Germline CDR1 is MRHNA and CDR2 is SNTAGT. The CDR3 loop reads CASSATPATEAFF. CDR3 DNA sequence: TGTGCCAGCAGTGCGACTCCAGCCACTGAAGCTTTCTTT.

The chain links TRBV6-2 or TRBV6-3 to TRBJ1-5; D is unclear. Germline V gene lookup returns CDR1 MNHEY and CDR2 SVGEGT. The V gene lost 0 bases and the J gene lost 2 bases, with 11 bases spanning the gap. This CDR3 has 16 residues. Written as DNA, the CDR3 is TGTGCCAGCAGTTACTCACGGTCGCTCGGCAATCAGCCCCAGCATTTT. Translation: CASSYSRSLGNQPQHF.

This chain connects TRBV4-2 to TRBJ2-2; the D gene is possibly TRBD1 (5 bases). The germline V and J ends were trimmed by 4 bases and 1 base, with 10 bases remaining between them. The CDR3 is 15 amino acids. Germline V lookup: CDR1 LGHNA, CDR2 YNFKEQ. The CDR3 loop reads CASSLGAKNTGELFF. CDR3 sequence (DNA): TGTGCCAGCAGCCTTGGGGCCAAGAACACCGGGGAGCTGTTTTTT.

This CDR3 reads CASSYDRGRQEKLFF. Written as DNA, the CDR3 is TGTGCCAGCAGCTACGACAGGGGGCGTCAGGAAAAACTGTTTTTT. The chain joins TRBV7-2 to TRBJ1-4, with 10 bases lining up with TRBD1. Trimming cost V 4 bases and J 8 bases; bases outside gene matches: 7. The germline V gene encodes CDR1 SGHTA and CDR2 FQGNSA. The CDR3 sequence is 15 residues long.

This chain joins TRBV19 and TRBJ1-2; possible D gene TRBD1, 5 bases. Trimming left V 5 bases short and J 0 bases short, with 13 bases between. Germline V gene sequence: CDR1 LNHDA, CDR2 SQIVND (reference sequence). This CDR3 has 15 amino acids. The CDR3 DNA sequence: TGTGCCAGTAGTGAAGACAGCCGAACTAACTATGGCTACACCTTC. Translating gives CASSEDSRTNYGYTF.

The CDR3 region is CASSRTGAYEQYF. The CDR3 DNA follows: TGTGCCAGCAGCCGTACAGGGGCCTACGAGCAGTACTTC. The rearrangement links TRBV11-1 to TRBJ2-7; 7 nucleotides line up with TRBD1. Germline CDR1 and CDR2: SGHAT and FQDESV (reference sequence). V gave up 5 bases and J gave up 2 bases; unmatched junction bases: 3. This CDR3 contains 13 residues.

The V gene is TRBV27, the J gene TRBJ2-7, with 8 bases lining up with TRBD2. Losses at the gene ends were 6 bases for V and 3 bases for J; bases not matched to a gene: 13. This CDR3 has 16 residues. Germline V gene data show CDR1 as MNHEY and CDR2 as SMNVEV (reference sequence). The CDR3 is CASSGVLGLAGYEQYF. In DNA form, the CDR3 reads TGTGCCAGCAGCGGTGTCTTGGGGCTAGCGGGCTACGAGCAGTACTTC.